This section outlines one T cell receptor beta chain sequence together with its context. Germline V gene sequence: CDR1 SGHAT, CDR2 FQNNGV. Trimming removed 0 bases from V and 5 bases from J, with 10 bases in between. CDR3 length: 14 residues. Alongside a J-beta primer mix, a sample-barcoded 5' primer served in a second PCR lasting roughly 6 to 11 cycles. TCRdb called the 5' RACE reads again in MiXCR, with one record for every CDR3 protein. Of hundreds of thousands of distinct CDR3 sequences listed, about 29% were seen once; the top ten hold 3.6%. Researchers report isolating at least 7 million PBMCs per sample. The sample belongs to a study of blood T cells in healthy people across ages. The same sample was also studied in work on T cells of mothers and their children. As that study records: Each donor was one of three healthy Caucasian mothers or one of their six children.

The source of this sequence is a boy aged 2 to 10 in good health. This sequence joins TRBV11-2 and TRBJ2-5, with a tentative D call TRBD2 (5 bases). The sample consisted of blood. Written as DNA, the CDR3 is TGTGCCAGCAGCTTAGAGAGGGCCGGTGAGACCCAGTACTTC. Translation: CASSLERAGETQYF.